This T cell receptor beta chain was found in a study of regulatory T cells in long-lasting Graves disease (dated by TCRdb to about 2021). Background on the whole study: Persistent Graves' disease meant more than 5 years of antithyroid drug treatment with TSH receptor autoantibodies that stayed positive. Patients with persistent Graves' disease were compared with patients with newly diagnosed Graves' disease using TCR sequencing and RNA sequencing of peripheral blood. The study took place in China and was registered as a clinical trial. A total of around 35 samples underwent TCR sequencing: about 13 from persistent and some 20 from newly diagnosed Graves' disease patients. Antithyroid drugs had been taken for approximately 10 years on average by persistent Graves' disease patients in the clinical cohort.

Taken with the paper, the label for time point translates to: persistent/refractory GD, antithyroid drugs over 5 years with positive TRAb. RNA was extracted from PBMCs in TRIzol for both TCR sequencing and RNA sequencing. The diagnosis of Graves' disease followed American Thyroid Association guidelines. Patients were recruited from an endocrinology department in Xi'an, China. Each patient gave 8.5 to 9.5 milliliters of peripheral blood, collected in an EDTA anticoagulant tube. PBMCs were isolated by Ficoll Paque Plus density gradient separation without further T cell sorting. An Agilent 2100 Bioanalyzer and agarose gel were used to check RNA quality, and a NanoDrop 2000 was used to measure RNA concentration. This clonotype was found many times. No antigen is known for it. The junction departs from germline at one end; a sequencing error may be responsible. The library was made by multiplex PCR. Sequencing relied on an Illumina HiSeq 4000. iRepertoire HTBI primers and Arm-PCR amplification of CDR3 regions were used to construct TCR beta libraries. Gel purification was performed on PCR products prior to sequencing. As for the original processing: Gene usage analysis of CDR3 amino acid clonotypes used the 60 to 75 TRBV and 14 TRBJ segments found across samples. COPE and FqMerger were used to merge the filtered high-quality paired reads into contigs. BLAST was used to align contigs to IMGT TRBV, TRBD and TRBJ reference genes, and CDR3 was defined according to IMGT. Any clonotype with a frequency above 0.1% was classified as a highly expanded clone. Shannon entropy was used to measure repertoire diversity, and the Gini coefficient was used to measure V-J evenness. A clonotype was considered public if more than one individual shared it. The raw public reads went through TCRdb reprocessing: fastp at Q25, MiXCR clone calling, in-frame beta chains kept. Rows matching on CDR3 protein sequence are summarized as one entry with the most common DNA and genes. The V and J calls follow TCRdb's processing rather than the paper's. Within this sample are a few hundred thousand distinct CDR3 sequences, with about 23% of them counted one time only. The top ten constitute 25% to 30% of the sample.

CDR1 and CDR2 were assigned from the germline V gene (reference sequence) as SEHNR and FQNEAQ. Spanning cysteine to phenylalanine, the CDR3 consists of 15 amino acids. The kept DNA is CDR3 alone, 45 bases in frame from the first base. Broader findings and caveats from the paper: More public clonotypes were shared among persistent patients (roughly 2,700) than among newly diagnosed patients (over 900). Persistent disease showed preferential use of TRBV28, TRBJ1-2 and TRBJ2-5, whereas newly diagnosed disease favored TRBV20-1 and TRBJ2-1. Sequencing and analysis were restricted to the TCR beta chain. The small sample size was acknowledged by the authors as a limitation that may reduce accuracy. Compared with newly diagnosed patients, persistent Graves' disease patients had lower TCR Shannon entropy and fewer highly expanded clones, which suggests clonal expansion. The study examined only peripheral blood because the primary lesion, thyroid tissue, could not be accessed.

Specimen: peripheral blood mononuclear cells (PBMCs), collected when the disease was refractory, from a patient treated with antithyroid drugs. This receptor was identified in a woman in her 40s with Graves disease. Donor details come from another sample of the same person, matched by shared clones. The chain links TRBV7-9 with TRBJ1-1, with 9 bases aligning to TRBD1. The bases read TGCGCCAGCAGCTTGACAGGGGGAAATGAGGCTGAAGCTTTCTTT. Its coded protein is CASSLTGGNEAEAFF.